This T cell receptor (beta chain) is drawn from a study of CD8 T cells in Susac syndrome. Study-level background: Among the Susac syndrome patients sequenced, about 6 had active disease and 8 or 9 were in remission.

Regarding the study as a whole: Susac-specific public clones were found in both the total CD8+ and the CD8+ TEMRA repertoires, with more than 15 in the former and about five in the latter.

Patients with Susac syndrome met diagnostic criteria defined recently for definite or probable disease. Concerning this clonotype itself: Its antigen remains unknown.

Germline CDR1 and CDR2: LGHNA and YSLEER. The CDR3 length is 14 residues. V was trimmed by 3 bases and J by 2 bases, leaving 10 bases between them. Reverse transcription of roughly 0.5 to 1 ug RNA used random hexamers. The method of amplification for TCR beta CDR3 was immunoSEQ multiplex PCR, covering 54 Vbeta and 13 Jbeta. MiXCR, applied by TCRdb to the immunoSEQ multiplex PCR reads, yields one record per CDR3 protein. This table has 130,000 or so distinct CDR3 sequences, roughly 94% appearing once. The sequenced sample was CD8+ T cells from PBMCs. V usage is TRBV4-3 and J usage is TRBJ2-5, with a weak D call TRBD2 (5 bases). The sequence was obtained from a human donor with Susac syndrome. CDR3 region: CASSQEAQQETQYF. Written as DNA, the CDR3 is TGCGCCAGCAGCCAGGAGGCCCAGCAAGAGACCCAGTACTTC.